Sequencing of this T cell receptor (beta chain) was carried out in a study of PD-1 blockade in classical Hodgkin lymphoma. Overall study findings and caveats: Newly diagnosed patients reportedly had lower baseline TCR diversity than healthy donors. While CD8+ TCR diversity did not rise significantly by C4D1, CD4+ TCR diversity did.

Every one of the patients relapsed after autologous stem cell transplantation (brentuximab vedotin exposure was variable). On this clone itself: Its antigen is undetermined.

Assay: immunoSEQ multiplex PCR; the TCRdb copy retains only in-frame clones and omits some. Seen here are about 41,000 clones, roughly 70% observed once, and the top ten hold more than 20%. V was clipped by 0 bases and J by 4 bases, with 10 bases between them. This CDR3 region has 15 residues. The V gene's germline CDR1 is MNHEY and CDR2 SVGAGI. The rearrangement links TRBV6-5 to TRBJ1-5; D is possibly TRBD1 (6 bases). The sample was peripheral blood mononuclear cells (PBMCs), taken at baseline. This sequence was found in a human donor with classical Hodgkin lymphoma. The CDR3 spells CASSYSGTRNQPQHF. The CDR3 nucleotides are TGTGCCAGCAGTTACTCAGGGACAAGGAATCAGCCCCAGCATTTT.